Following are 8 T cell receptor beta chains from one sample sequenced in a study of T-cell reconstitution after alpha-beta-depleted transplantation in children. Unique molecular identifiers tagged the TCRbeta library. MiXCR was run by TCRdb on the PCR reads, yielding one entry per CDR3 protein. The sample holds about 640,000 distinct CDR3 sequences, 16% seen once. Sequenced here: PBMCs from the stem cell graft donor, sampled from the stem cell graft. The source is a human donor who donated a stem cell graft to a child with acute myeloid leukemia.

This clonotype came up a few times. The gene calls are TRBV12-3 or TRBV12-4 and TRBJ2-2; a possible D gene is TRBD1 (5 bases). CDR3 length: 15 residues. The V and J ends lost 1 base and 2 bases respectively, with 8 bases between them. In DNA form, the CDR3 reads TGTGCCAGCAGTTTAGGGGGCTACAACACCGGGGAGCTGTTTTTT. It is translated as CASSLGGYNTGELFF.

This clonotype has only a few counts. V and J are TRBV6-1 and TRBJ1-1, with D perhaps matching TRBD1 (5 bases). Germline CDR1 is MNHNS and CDR2 is SASEGT. The CDR3 has 15 residues. V shed 3 bases and J shed 0 bases, with 11 bases lying between them. The CDR3 nucleotides read TGTGCCAGCAGTGACTTCGGGGCGTTGAACACTGAAGCTTTCTTT. Translated, it gives CASSDFGALNTEAFF.

This clonotype was picked up a small number of times. This sequence joins TRBV20-1 and TRBJ2-4; 9 positions agree with TRBD1. Germline V gene sequence: CDR1 DFQATT, CDR2 SNEGSKA (reference sequence). The J segment lost 6 bases and the V segment lost 0 bases, leaving 3 bases of the junction unmatched. The CDR3 is made up of 14 amino acids. The CDR3 DNA follows: TGCAGTGCTAGAGAGGTGGACAGGGGAAACATTCAGTACTTC. Amino acids: CSAREVDRGNIQYF.

The CDR3 spells CASSSYSRGYTF. CDR3 nucleotides: TGTGCCAGCAGCTCATATTCGCGGGGCTACACCTTC. The genes are TRBV5-6 and TRBJ1-2, with D unresolved. Germline lookup yields CDR1 SGHDT and CDR2 YYEEEE. V was trimmed by 3 bases and J by 8 bases, leaving 11 bases between them. The CDR3 runs 12 residues.

Regarding this clonotype: A much larger clone lies a single base off, so this may be a read error. The rearrangement uses TRBV20-1 and TRBJ2-1; no firm D call. Trimming removed 2 bases at V and 8 bases at J, with 13 bases between. The CDR3 consists of 13 residues. Per germline, CDR1 DFQATT and CDR2 SNEGSKA (reference sequence). CDR3 in amino acids: CSARMGRNYEQFF. The CDR3 DNA follows: TGCAGTGCTAGAATGGGCAGAAACTATGAGCAGTTCTTC.

V and J are TRBV20-1 and TRBJ2-1, with D perhaps matching TRBD1 or TRBD2 (5 bases each). The CDR3 runs 14 residues. Germline CDR1 and CDR2: DFQATT and SNEGSKA (reference sequence). The V and J ends lost 1 base and 0 bases respectively, with 7 bases between them. The DNA for the CDR3 is TGCAGTGCTAGAGTTGGGGGCTCCTACAATGAGCAGTTCTTC. The encoded protein is CSARVGGSYNEQFF.

This chain joins TRBV6-2 or TRBV6-3 and TRBJ2-5; D gene ambiguous. The V end lost 6 bases, the J end lost 0 bases, and 14 bases lay between the germline ends. CDR1 is MNHEY and CDR2 is SVGEGT in the germline V gene. This CDR3 comprises 15 residues. CDR3 DNA sequence: TGTGCCAGCAGCTTTTTAGAGCAGTACCAAGAGACCCAGTACTTC. Protein sequence: CASSFLEQYQETQYF.

This clonotype was recorded many times. The genes are TRBV11-2 and TRBJ2-1, with 7 bases that match TRBD1. The CDR3 contains 17 residues. The germline CDR1 and CDR2 sequences are SGHAT and FQNNGV. The junction had 8 bases not matched to a gene; V was cut back by 0 bases and J by 3 bases. The CDR3 protein is CASSLDPWDRSYNEQFF. In nucleotides, the CDR3 is TGTGCCAGCAGCTTAGATCCCTGGGACAGAAGCTACAATGAGCAGTTCTTC.